These T cell receptor beta chains were read from a single sample in a study of vaccination and CD4 T cells after COVID-19. TCRdb reprocessed the PCR reads via MiXCR and lists one record per CDR3 protein. The table records fewer than 20,000 distinct CDR3 sequences, roughly 60% of them present only once. The sequences come from CD4+ T cells from blood, collected before SARS-CoV-2 vaccination. These receptors originate from a human donor who had recovered from COVID-19. Each CDR3 is given with its conserved first and last residue. D genes are given only for firm matches. Clone size appears in some rows only: once, few, many, or a class for an expanded clone.

d_call | clone_size | j_call | v_call | cdr3_aa | cdr3_nt
NA | NA | TRBJ2-5 | TRBV7-8 | CASSPTWGELETQYF | TGTGCCAGCAGCCCGACGTGGGGGGAATTAGAGACCCAGTACTTC
TRBD1 | few | TRBJ2-5 | TRBV7-2 | CASSLVGQTQETQYF | TGTGCCAGCAGCTTAGTGGGACAGACCCAAGAGACCCAGTACTTC
NA | NA | TRBJ1-2 | TRBV12-3/TRBV12-4 | CASSSSGTGYGYTF | TGTGCCAGCAGTTCATCAGGGACTGGGTATGGCTACACCTTC
NA | few | TRBJ1-1 | TRBV10-3 | CAALGETAVEAFF | TGTGCCGCACTAGGGGAGACAGCGGTTGAAGCTTTCTTT
TRBD2 | NA | TRBJ2-1 | TRBV20-1 | CSARSGGREAAQFF | TGCAGTGCTAGATCAGGCGGGCGGGAGGCAGCTCAGTTCTTC
NA | few | TRBJ1-2 | TRBV7-9 | CASSTPLGPGGYTF | TGTGCCAGCAGCACCCCCCTTGGTCCGGGCGGCTACACCTTC
NA | NA | TRBJ2-3 | TRBV27 | CASSFRDVWTDTQYF | TGTGCCAGCAGTTTTCGGGATGTTTGGACAGATACGCAGTATTTT
NA | NA | TRBJ1-6 | TRBV20-1 | CSATPSTGDNSPLHF | TGCAGTGCTACCCCCTCGACAGGAGATAATTCACCCCTCCACTTT
TRBD1 | NA | TRBJ1-5 | TRBV28 | CASSLEGGVTKAQHF | TGTGCCAGCAGCTTAGAAGGGGGCGTGACGAAGGCCCAGCATTTT
NA | NA | TRBJ2-7 | TRBV5-1 | CASSLEGLYEQYF | TGCGCCAGCAGCTTGGAAGGTTTATACGAGCAGTACTTC
NA | NA | TRBJ2-5 | TRBV7-9 | CASSPGHGGETQYF | TGTGCCAGCAGCCCAGGACATGGGGGGGAGACCCAGTACTTC
NA | NA | TRBJ2-5 | TRBV7-8 | CASSFPTFETQYF | TGTGCCAGCAGCTTCCCCACCTTCGAGACCCAGTACTTC
TRBD2 | NA | TRBJ2-5 | TRBV20-1 | CSAIDGGRAVETQYF | TGCAGTGCTATTGACGGCGGGAGGGCCGTAGAGACCCAGTACTTC
NA | NA | TRBJ1-4 | TRBV28 | CASSPYTSTNEKLFF | TGTGCCAGCAGTCCCTACACGTCAACTAATGAAAAACTGTTTTTT
NA | NA | TRBJ2-3 | TRBV7-6 | CASSLDDHTQYF | TGTGCCAGCAGCTTAGATGACCATACGCAGTATTTT
NA | NA | TRBJ2-1 | TRBV6-1 | CASSNHLSYNEQFF | TGTGCCAGCAGTAACCATTTATCCTACAATGAGCAGTTCTTC
NA | NA | TRBJ1-5 | TRBV6-1 | CASSLKGSRQYSNQPQHF | TGTGCCAGCAGCCTTAAGGGGTCGCGGCAGTATAGCAATCAGCCCCAGCATTTT
TRBD2 | NA | TRBJ2-1 | TRBV6-1 | CASRQASGRAVNEQFF | TGTGCCAGCAGACAGGCTAGCGGGAGGGCCGTGAATGAGCAGTTCTTC
TRBD1 | NA | TRBJ2-5 | TRBV10-3 | CAIRRDSFQETQYF | TGTGCCATCAGACGGGACAGCTTCCAAGAGACCCAGTACTTC
TRBD2 | few | TRBJ2-3 | TRBV12-3/TRBV12-4 | CASTLAGVSDTQYF | TGTGCCAGCACACTAGCGGGAGTATCAGATACGCAGTATTTT
TRBD2 | NA | TRBJ2-7 | TRBV2 | CASSSSGNYEQYF | TGTGCCAGCAGTTCTAGCGGGAACTACGAGCAGTACTTC
NA | NA | TRBJ1-2 | TRBV25-1 | CASSELGGLGHNGYTF | TGTGCCAGCAGTGAATTAGGCGGTTTAGGTCATAACGGCTACACCTTC
TRBD2 | NA | TRBJ2-3 | TRBV20-1 | CSARVQRGGGTDTQYF | TGCAGTGCTAGAGTACAACGCGGGGGGGGTACAGATACGCAGTATTTT
NA | few | TRBJ1-1 | TRBV20-1 | CSARVGRGNTEAFF | TGCAGTGCTAGAGTGGGAAGAGGGAACACTGAAGCTTTCTTT
TRBD2 | few | TRBJ2-5 | TRBV7-9 | CASSLGLAGETQYF | TGTGCCAGCAGCTTAGGGCTAGCGGGAGAGACCCAGTACTTC
NA | NA | TRBJ2-2 | TRBV4-1 | CASSLLSGANTGELFF | TGCGCCAGCAGCCTGCTCAGCGGTGCGAACACCGGGGAGCTGTTTTTT
NA | NA | TRBJ1-1 | TRBV5-1 | CASSVAPRNTEAFF | TGCGCCAGCAGCGTGGCCCCGAGGAACACTGAAGCTTTCTTT
NA | NA | TRBJ1-1 | TRBV20-1 | CSARDRGSGAEAFF | TGCAGTGCTAGAGATCGGGGGAGTGGGGCTGAAGCTTTCTTT
TRBD2 | NA | TRBJ2-5 | TRBV2 | CASSAQRAGAETQYF | TGTGCCAGCAGCGCCCAGCGAGCGGGAGCGGAGACCCAGTACTTC
NA | NA | TRBJ2-6 | TRBV27 | CASSTGERNVLTF | TGTGCCAGCAGTACGGGCGAGCGGAACGTCCTGACTTTC
NA | NA | TRBJ1-4 | TRBV7-2 | CASRNSPTNEKLFF | TGTGCCAGCAGGAACTCCCCGACTAATGAAAAACTGTTTTTT
TRBD2 | NA | TRBJ2-5 | TRBV7-9 | CASSTLVAGQTQYF | TGTGCCAGCAGCACCTTAGTAGCGGGTCAGACCCAGTACTTC